This T cell receptor beta chain was sequenced during a study of CD8 T cells in ankylosing spondylitis. Overall study results and limits: Matched synovial fluid from ankylosing spondylitis patients was reported to be enriched for disease-linked clones.

This clonotype was picked up many times. Its antigen remains unidentified. Germline V lookup: CDR1 KGHSH, CDR2 LQKENI. This CDR3 region has 15 residues. V lost 5 bases to trimming and J lost 5 bases; unmatched junction nucleotides: 8. Making use of molecular barcodes, quantitative 5'-RACE generated TCR beta libraries. TCRdb itself ran the 5' RACE reads through MiXCR, one entry per CDR3 protein. This sample carries some 150,000 distinct CDR3 sequences, approximately 10% of them seen once, and the ten largest clones take approximately 4%. V usage is TRBV18 and J usage is TRBJ2-1; 8 nucleotides match TRBD2. What was sequenced was blood, either unsorted or a sorted T cell fraction (not recorded which). The receptor was derived from a female donor with ankylosing spondylitis or in good health (not recorded which). CDR3 in amino acids: CASSFTGTRNNEQFF. CDR3 in DNA: TGTGCCAGCTCATTTACCGGGACTAGAAACAATGAGCAGTTCTTC.